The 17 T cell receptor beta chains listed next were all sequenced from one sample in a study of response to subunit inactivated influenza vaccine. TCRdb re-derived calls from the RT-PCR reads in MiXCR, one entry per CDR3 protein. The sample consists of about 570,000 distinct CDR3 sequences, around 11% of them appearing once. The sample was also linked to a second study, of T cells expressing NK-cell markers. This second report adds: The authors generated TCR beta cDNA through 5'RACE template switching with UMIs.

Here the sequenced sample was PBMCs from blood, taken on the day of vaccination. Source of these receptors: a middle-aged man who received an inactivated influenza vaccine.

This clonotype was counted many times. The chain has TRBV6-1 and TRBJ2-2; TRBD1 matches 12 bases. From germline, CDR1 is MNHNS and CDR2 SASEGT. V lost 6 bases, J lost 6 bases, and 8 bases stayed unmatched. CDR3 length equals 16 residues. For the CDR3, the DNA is TGTGCCAGCAGGGGGACGGGACAGGGGGCACCCGGGGAGCTGTTTTTT. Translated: CASRGTGQGAPGELFF.

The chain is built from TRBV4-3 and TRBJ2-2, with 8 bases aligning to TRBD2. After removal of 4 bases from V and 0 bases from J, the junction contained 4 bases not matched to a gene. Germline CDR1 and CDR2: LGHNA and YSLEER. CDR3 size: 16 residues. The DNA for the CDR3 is TGCGCCAGCAGCCGCGACGGGGGGGCGAACACCGGGGAGCTGTTTTTT. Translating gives CASSRDGGANTGELFF.

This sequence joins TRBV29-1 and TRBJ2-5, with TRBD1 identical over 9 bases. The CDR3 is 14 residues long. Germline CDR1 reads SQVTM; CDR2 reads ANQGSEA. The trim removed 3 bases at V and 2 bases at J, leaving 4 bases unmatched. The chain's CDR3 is CSVEDRGLQETQYF. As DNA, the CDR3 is TGCAGCGTTGAGGACAGGGGACTACAAGAGACCCAGTACTTC.

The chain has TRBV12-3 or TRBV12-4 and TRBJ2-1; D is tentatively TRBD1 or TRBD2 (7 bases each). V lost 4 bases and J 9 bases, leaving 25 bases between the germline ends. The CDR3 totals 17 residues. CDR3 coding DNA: TGTGCCAGCAGTTCCGCAGGGGGGGGGGGCCTCTTGGGTGAGCAGTTCTTC. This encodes CASSSAGGGGLLGEQFF.

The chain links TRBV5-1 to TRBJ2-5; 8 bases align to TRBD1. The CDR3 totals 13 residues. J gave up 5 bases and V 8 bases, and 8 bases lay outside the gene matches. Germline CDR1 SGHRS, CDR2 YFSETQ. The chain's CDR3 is CASGQGGRETQYF. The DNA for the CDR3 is TGCGCCAGTGGACAGGGTGGAAGGGAGACCCAGTACTTC.

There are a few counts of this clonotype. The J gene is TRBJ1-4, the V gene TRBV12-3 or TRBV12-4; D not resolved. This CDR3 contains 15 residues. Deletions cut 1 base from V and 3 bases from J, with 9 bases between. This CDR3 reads CASSLGPTANEKLFF. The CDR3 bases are TGTGCCAGCAGTTTAGGACCCACTGCTAATGAAAAACTGTTTTTT.

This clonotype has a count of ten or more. CDR3: CASSWLGQGVQPQHF. In DNA, the CDR3 is TGTGCCAGCAGTTGGCTCGGACAGGGGGTTCAGCCCCAGCATTTT. The rearrangement joins TRBV28 to TRBJ1-5; TRBD1 matches at 10 bases. The CDR3 runs to 15 residues. V was clipped by 4 bases and J by 6 bases; unmatched bases: 6. Germline assignment: CDR1 MDHEN and CDR2 SYDVKM. Drawing the rest from reference TRBV28 and TRBJ1-5, the complete variable domain is DVKVTQSSRYLVKRTGEKVFLECVQDMDHENMFWYRQDPGLGLRLIYFSYDVKMKEKGDIPEGYSVSREKKERFSLILESASTNQTSMYLCASSWLGQGVQPQHFGDGTRLSIL.

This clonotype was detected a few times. CDR3 region: CAISVGQGPILEAFF. For the CDR3, the DNA is TGTGCCATCAGTGTAGGACAGGGCCCGATTCTTGAAGCTTTCTTT. This chain uses TRBV10-3 with TRBJ1-1, with TRBD1 matching 8 bases. This CDR3 has 15 residues. The junction had 11 bases not matched to a gene; V was cut back by 4 bases and J by 7 bases. Germline CDR1 is ENHRY and CDR2 is SYGVKD.

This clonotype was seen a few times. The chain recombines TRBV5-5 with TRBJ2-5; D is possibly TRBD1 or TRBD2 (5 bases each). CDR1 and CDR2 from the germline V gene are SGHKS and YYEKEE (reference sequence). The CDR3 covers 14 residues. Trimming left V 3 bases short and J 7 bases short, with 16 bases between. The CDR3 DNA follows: TGTGCCAGCAGCTGGGACGGGGCCCAACCGACCCAGTACTTC. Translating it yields CASSWDGAQPTQYF.

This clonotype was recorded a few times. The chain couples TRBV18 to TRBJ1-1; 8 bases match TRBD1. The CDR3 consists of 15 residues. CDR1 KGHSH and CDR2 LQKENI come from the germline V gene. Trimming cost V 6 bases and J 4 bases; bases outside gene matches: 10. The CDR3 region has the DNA TGTGCCAGCTCCTTAGACAGGGGCGGAGGCACTGAAGCTTTCTTT. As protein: CASSLDRGGGTEAFF.

CDR3 sequence reads: CSASGRRKETQYF. CDR3 DNA: TGCAGTGCTAGTGGGAGGAGAAAAGAGACCCAGTACTTC. The rearrangement joins TRBV20-1 to TRBJ2-5, with D maybe TRBD2 (6 bases). Germline CDR1 is DFQATT and CDR2 is SNEGSKA (reference sequence). V gave up 3 bases and J gave up 3 bases, with 11 bases separating them. The CDR3 runs to 13 residues.

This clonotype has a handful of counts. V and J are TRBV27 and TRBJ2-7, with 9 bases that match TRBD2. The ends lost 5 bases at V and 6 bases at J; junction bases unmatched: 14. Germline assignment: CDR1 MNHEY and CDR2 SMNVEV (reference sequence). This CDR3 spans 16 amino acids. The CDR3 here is CASSASPGLAGSEQYF. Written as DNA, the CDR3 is TGTGCCAGCAGTGCGAGTCCGGGACTAGCTGGGTCCGAGCAGTACTTC.

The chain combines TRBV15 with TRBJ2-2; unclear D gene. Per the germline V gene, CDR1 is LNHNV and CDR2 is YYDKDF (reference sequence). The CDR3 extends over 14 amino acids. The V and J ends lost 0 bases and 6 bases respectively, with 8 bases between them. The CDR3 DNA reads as TGTGCCACCAGCAGAGAGACCAGAGCCGGGGAGCTGTTTTTT. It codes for CATSRETRAGELFF.

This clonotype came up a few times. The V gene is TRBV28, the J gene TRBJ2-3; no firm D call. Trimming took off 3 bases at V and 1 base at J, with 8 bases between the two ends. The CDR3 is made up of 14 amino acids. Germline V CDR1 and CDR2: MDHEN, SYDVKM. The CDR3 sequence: CASSFDSGTDTQYF. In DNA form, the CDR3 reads TGTGCCAGCAGTTTTGACTCTGGCACAGATACGCAGTATTTT. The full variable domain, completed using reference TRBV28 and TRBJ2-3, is DVKVTQSSRYLVKRTGEKVFLECVQDMDHENMFWYRQDPGLGLRLIYFSYDVKMKEKGDIPEGYSVSREKKERFSLILESASTNQTSMYLCASSFDSGTDTQYFGPGTRLTVL.

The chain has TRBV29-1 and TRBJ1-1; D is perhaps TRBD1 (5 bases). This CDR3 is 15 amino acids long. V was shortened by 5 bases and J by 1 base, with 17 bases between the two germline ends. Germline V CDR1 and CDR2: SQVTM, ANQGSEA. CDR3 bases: TGCAGCGTTACGACAGCCGGGTCTTCGAACACTGAAGCTTTCTTT. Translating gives CSVTTAGSSNTEAFF.

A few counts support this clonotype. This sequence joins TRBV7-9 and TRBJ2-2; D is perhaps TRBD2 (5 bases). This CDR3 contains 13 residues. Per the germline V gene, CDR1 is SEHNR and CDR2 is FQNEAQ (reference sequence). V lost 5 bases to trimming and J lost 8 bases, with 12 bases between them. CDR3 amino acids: CASSETRTGELFF. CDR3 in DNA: TGTGCCAGCAGCGAAACCAGGACTGGGGAGCTGTTTTTT.

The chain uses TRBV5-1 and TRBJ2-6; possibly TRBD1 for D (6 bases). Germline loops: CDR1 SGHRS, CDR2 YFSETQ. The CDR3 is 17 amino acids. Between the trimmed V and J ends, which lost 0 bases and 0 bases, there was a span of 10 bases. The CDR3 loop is CASSLAGATSGANVLTF. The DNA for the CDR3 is TGCGCCAGCAGCTTGGCAGGGGCTACCTCTGGGGCCAACGTCCTGACTTTC. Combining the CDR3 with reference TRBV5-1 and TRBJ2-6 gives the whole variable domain KAGVTQTPRYLIKTRGQQVTLSCSPISGHRSVSWYQQTPGQGLQFLFEYFSETQRNKGNFPGRFSGRQFSNSRSEMNVSTLELGDSALYLCASSLAGATSGANVLTFGAGSRLTVL.